Following are 27 T cell receptor beta chains from one sample sequenced in a study of T-cell memory formation after mild COVID-19. In TCRdb, the 5' RACE reads were re-called with MiXCR into one record per CDR3 protein. Of roughly 180,000 distinct CDR3 sequences in the sample, 11% are singletons; the top ten hold 3.8%. The material sequenced was PBMCs or a T cell subset sorted from them (not recorded which). These receptors were obtained from a man aged 18 to 30 who had mild COVID-19 (a few samples of this study predate the infection). Cell type and time point are not known.

The table lists this clonotype with a few counts. The CDR3 loop is CASSEFGLPYGYTF. CDR3 coding DNA: TGCGCCAGCAGTGAGTTCGGACTACCCTATGGCTACACCTTC. The chain employs TRBV10-2 and TRBJ1-2, with D unclear. V gave up 1 base and J gave up 4 bases, with 10 bases separating them. This CDR3 has 14 residues. Germline V gene lookup returns CDR1 WSHSY and CDR2 SAAADI.

The chain is built from TRBV4-2 and TRBJ1-2; a weak D match, TRBD1 (6 bases). This CDR3 has 13 residues. Trimming left V 3 bases short and J 5 bases short, with 10 bases between. Germline V CDR1 and CDR2: LGHNA, YNFKEQ. The DNA for the CDR3 is TGTGCCAGCAGCCACCCCGGGACATATGGCTACACCTTC. Encoded protein: CASSHPGTYGYTF.

This chain links TRBV6-6 with TRBJ2-5, with unresolved D. The CDR3 runs to 12 residues. Looked up from germline, CDR1 is MNHNY and CDR2 is SVGAGI (reference sequence). Trimming stripped 8 bases from V and 1 base from J, with 8 bases between. CDR3 amino acids: CASATTQETQYF. CDR3 nucleotides: TGTGCCAGCGCCACGACCCAAGAGACCCAGTACTTC.

The CDR3 DNA follows: TGTGCCAGCAGTTACGGGGCTTCTGGGGCCAACGTCCTGACTTTC. Its translation is CASSYGASGANVLTF. This chain connects TRBV27 to TRBJ2-6; D tentatively fits TRBD1 or TRBD2 (5 bases each). This CDR3 spans 15 amino acids. From germline, CDR1 is MNHEY and CDR2 SMNVEV (reference sequence). V was pared by 4 bases and J by 1 base, with 8 bases between.

This clonotype was detected only a few times. The chain recombines TRBV6-2 or TRBV6-3 with TRBJ2-1, with TRBD2 identical over 9 bases. With V trimmed by 6 bases and J by 5 bases, 5 bases remained unmatched. Germline V gives CDR1 MNHEY, CDR2 SVGEGT. This CDR3 region has 14 residues. CDR3: CASRQRGVDNEQFF. The DNA of the CDR3 is TGTGCCAGCAGACAGCGGGGGGTAGACAATGAGCAGTTCTTC.

V and J are TRBV4-1 and TRBJ2-7; D unclear. Germline V gene sequence: CDR1 MGHRA, CDR2 YSYEKL. The CDR3 length is 18 residues. V was pared by 0 bases and J by 4 bases, with 22 bases between. CDR3 sequence: CASSQDTGIPLAPYEQYV. CDR3 bases: TGCGCCAGCAGCCAAGATACGGGTATTCCGCTCGCACCGTACGAGCAGTACGTC.

This clonotype was seen repeatedly, ten times or more. This chain links TRBV5-1 with TRBJ2-4; D gene ambiguous. V was clipped by 6 bases and J by 6 bases, with 16 bases between them. The CDR3 totals 14 residues. Germline V gene lookup returns CDR1 SGHRS and CDR2 YFSETQ. CDR3 residues: CASTPDALINIQYF. CDR3 bases: TGCGCCAGCACCCCCGACGCGCTAATAAACATTCAGTACTTC.

This clonotype has only a few counts. The chain employs TRBV20-1 and TRBJ2-3; D remains ambiguous. There are 13 residues in the CDR3. The ends were cut back, 4 bases at V and 1 base at J, with 9 bases in the middle. Per germline, CDR1 DFQATT and CDR2 SNEGSKA (reference sequence). The CDR3 loop reads CSANPAGTDTQYF. Written as DNA, the CDR3 is TGCAGTGCTAACCCTGCAGGCACAGATACGCAGTATTTT.

This clonotype turned up a few times. The gene calls are TRBV20-1 and TRBJ2-6; no definite D call. Looked up from germline, CDR1 is DFQATT and CDR2 is SNEGSKA (reference sequence). This CDR3 is built from 13 residues. V shed 6 bases and J shed 0 bases, with 6 bases lying between them. The CDR3 nucleotides are TGCAGTGCGTCAGACTCTGGGGCCAACGTCCTGACTTTC. This sequence encodes CSASDSGANVLTF.

This rearrangement joins TRBV5-1 to TRBJ1-1; no firm D call. There are 15 residues in the CDR3. V dropped 4 bases and J dropped 1 base, with 14 bases sitting between them. Per the germline V gene, CDR1 is SGHRS and CDR2 is YFSETQ. As DNA, the CDR3 is TGCGCCAGCAGCACCGAGGCCTCATGGAACACTGAAGCTTTCTTT. This encodes CASSTEASWNTEAFF.

This clonotype has a count of ten or more. The chain links TRBV7-2 to TRBJ2-5, with D unresolved. Germline CDR1 and CDR2: SGHTA and FQGNSA. The ends were cut back, 2 bases at V and 2 bases at J, with 9 bases in the middle. The CDR3 extends over 14 amino acids. CDR3 DNA: TGTGCCAGCAGCTTAAGGCGGCAACAAGAGACCCAGTACTTC. The encoded protein is CASSLRRQQETQYF.

This clonotype was counted once. The rearrangement joins TRBV18 to TRBJ1-1; D gene uncertain. This CDR3 is built from 13 residues. V was cut by 5 bases and J by 5 bases, with 12 bases left in between. Per germline, CDR1 KGHSH and CDR2 LQKENI. CDR3 nucleotide sequence: TGTGCCAGCTCAACGACATATCAAACTGAAGCTTTCTTT. Residues: CASSTTYQTEAFF.

This clonotype was detected many times. V and J are TRBV4-2 and TRBJ1-6; maybe TRBD1 (6 bases). The CDR3 has 17 residues. CDR1 is LGHNA and CDR2 is YNFKEQ in the germline V gene. V was pared by 0 bases and J by 7 bases, with 16 bases between. DNA of the CDR3: TGTGCCAGCAGCCAAGATATCCAGGGGCAGACCAATTCACCCCTCCACTTT. Protein product: CASSQDIQGQTNSPLHF.

This chain uses TRBV3-2 with TRBJ2-1; TRBD2, the table's D call, lacks a check against the DNA. TRBV3-2 is reported as a pseudogene. CDR3 length: 16 amino acids. As DNA, the CDR3 is TGTGCCAGCAGCCAAGAAGACTCGGCAGGGCTAGCTGAGCAGTTCTTC. Protein product: CASSQEDSAGLAEQFF.

The rearrangement joins TRBV7-2 to TRBJ1-6, with TRBD1 as a possible D gene (6 bases). Germline V CDR1 and CDR2: SGHTA, FQGNSA. The CDR3 is 14 residues long. The V end lost 3 bases, the J end lost 10 bases, and 13 bases lay between the germline ends. The CDR3 DNA reads TGTGCCAGCAGCTTTGCACAGGGCGGCTCACCCCTCCACTTT. It yields the protein CASSFAQGGSPLHF.

This clonotype has a count of ten or more. V is TRBV3-1 and J is TRBJ2-2; D is undetermined. The V and J ends lost 6 bases and 0 bases respectively, with 8 bases between them. The CDR3 extends over 14 amino acids. From germline, CDR1 is LGHDT and CDR2 YNNKEL (reference sequence). CDR3 region: CASRVLSNTGELFF. CDR3 coding DNA: TGTGCCAGCAGGGTTTTATCGAACACCGGGGAGCTGTTTTTT.

This clonotype was observed a few times. The V gene is TRBV5-1, the J gene TRBJ1-2; tentative D call: TRBD1 (5 bases). The CDR3 spans 15 residues. Trimming shortened V by 1 base and J by 2 bases, and 12 bases separated the two germline ends. Germline lookup yields CDR1 SGHRS and CDR2 YFSETQ. In nucleotides, the CDR3 is TGCGCCAGCAGCTTGCAGTGGGGGGACAACTATGGCTACACCTTC. It encodes CASSLQWGDNYGYTF.

This clonotype was counted many times. The chain links TRBV12-3 or TRBV12-4 to TRBJ1-3; D is possibly TRBD1 (5 bases). V lost 7 bases and J lost 1, with 11 bases in between. This CDR3 contains 14 residues. The CDR3 reads CASTTQASGNTIYF. The CDR3 nucleotides read TGTGCCAGCACGACACAGGCTTCTGGAAACACCATATATTTT.

This clonotype was detected a few times. The chain is built from TRBV5-1 and TRBJ1-4, with no clear D. The germline CDR1 and CDR2 sequences are SGHRS and YFSETQ. V lost 4 bases and J lost 8, with 9 bases in between. The length of the CDR3 is 12 residues. CDR3 nucleotides: TGCGCCAGCAGCCAAGTAGGGGAAAAACTGTTTTTT. This encodes CASSQVGEKLFF.

Only a few counts were recorded for this clonotype. The CDR3 spells CASRQRGGLAGTEETQYF. The CDR3 DNA follows: TGCGCCAGCAGACAAAGGGGGGGACTAGCGGGGACTGAAGAGACCCAGTACTTC. The chain employs TRBV4-1 and TRBJ2-5; 13 bases line up with TRBD2. Germline V gene sequence: CDR1 MGHRA, CDR2 YSYEKL. Unmatched junction bases numbered 13, after V lost 6 bases and J lost 3 bases. CDR3 size: 18 residues.

This clonotype was detected only a few times. The chain combines TRBV5-6 with TRBJ2-5; 8 nucleotides match TRBD1. In germline, CDR1 is SGHDT, CDR2 YYEEEE. The ends lost 5 bases at V and 5 bases at J; junction bases unmatched: 8. The CDR3 runs to 14 residues. In DNA, the CDR3 is TGTGCCAGCAGAGCGACAGGGGATGTGGAGACCCAGTACTTC. Protein: CASRATGDVETQYF.

This clonotype was recorded a few times. The chain recombines TRBV20-1 with TRBJ2-5; no firm D call. Per the germline V gene, CDR1 is DFQATT and CDR2 is SNEGSKA (reference sequence). CDR3 length: 12 residues. V shed 6 bases and J shed 2 bases, with 10 bases lying between them. The CDR3 sequence is CSAPKVQETQYF. CDR3 bases: TGCAGTGCCCCGAAAGTACAAGAGACCCAGTACTTC.

A few counts support this clonotype. CDR3 sequence reads: CAISEMLQLVTDTQYF. As DNA, the CDR3 is TGTGCCATCAGTGAGATGCTACAGCTTGTCACAGATACGCAGTATTTT. This rearrangement joins TRBV10-3 to TRBJ2-3, with D uncertain. CDR3 length: 16 amino acids. Trimming cost V 2 bases and J 2 bases, with 14 bases left between them. From germline, CDR1 is ENHRY and CDR2 SYGVKD.

The chain couples TRBV7-8 to TRBJ2-5; the D gene is possibly TRBD2 (6 bases). Trimming took off 5 bases at V and 5 bases at J, with 21 bases between the two ends. The CDR3 totals 16 residues. CDR1 and CDR2 from the germline V gene are SGHVS and FQNEAQ. CDR3 sequence (DNA): TGTGCCAGCAGCCCCCGAGGTGGGGCAGGGAGGGAGACCCAGTACTTC. It is translated as CASSPRGGAGRETQYF. The whole variable domain, filled in from reference TRBV7-8 and TRBJ2-5, reads GAGVSQSPRYKVAKRGQDVALRCDPISGHVSLFWYQQALGQGPEFLTYFQNEAQLDKSGLPSDRFFAERPEGSVSTLKIQRTQQEDSAVYLCASSPRGGAGRETQYFGPGTRLLVL.

V gene TRBV20-1 combines with J gene TRBJ2-5; D gene ambiguous. V was trimmed by 4 bases and J by 5 bases, leaving 11 bases between them. This CDR3 is 12 amino acids long. Germline CDR1 and CDR2: DFQATT and SNEGSKA (reference sequence). Here the CDR3 reads CSATGQGETQYF. The CDR3 DNA reads TGCAGTGCTACAGGCCAAGGGGAGACCCAGTACTTC.

This clonotype was detected only a few times. The chain couples TRBV6-5 to TRBJ2-7; no definite D call. The CDR3 runs 15 residues. V shed 6 bases and J shed 3 bases, with 18 bases lying between them. In germline, CDR1 is MNHEY, CDR2 SVGAGI. The CDR3 DNA follows: TGTGCCAGCAGCCCCGTGGTAAAAACGGTCTACGAGCAGTACTTC. This codes for CASSPVVKTVYEQYF.

The gene calls are TRBV2 and TRBJ2-5; TRBD1 matches 7 bases. Germline-derived CDR1 and CDR2 are SNHLY and FYNNEI. CDR3 length: 13 amino acids. The junction had 4 bases not matched to a gene; V was cut back by 4 bases and J by 5 bases. The DNA of the CDR3 is TGTGCCAGCAGTGTGAGGGGGCTTGAGACCCAGTACTTC. Residues: CASSVRGLETQYF.